A single sample gave rise to the 31 T cell receptor beta chains below, sequenced in a study of blood T cell repertoires in COVID-19. This table comes from immunoSEQ multiplex PCR, and its TCRdb copy is limited to in-frame clones, with some not included. The data show fewer than 450,000 clones, 88% seen once. Source material: PBMCs or T cells enriched from blood (not recorded which). Receptors were obtained from a woman aged 40-49 years with acute COVID-19.

The chain carries TRBV5-1 and TRBJ2-7, with 9 bases lining up with TRBD1. CDR1 is SGHRS and CDR2 is YFSETQ in the germline V gene. The ends lost 0 bases at V and 6 bases at J; junction bases unmatched: 7. This CDR3 comprises 15 residues. The CDR3 is CASSLEGQGIVEQYF. The DNA of the CDR3 is TGCGCCAGCAGCTTGGAGGGACAGGGTATAGTCGAGCAGTACTTC.

The chain recombines TRBV15 with TRBJ1-2, with D possibly matching TRBD1 (5 bases). Germline-derived CDR1 and CDR2 are LNHNV and YYDKDF (reference sequence). CDR3 length: 15 residues. Trimming took 0 bases from V and 6 from J, leaving 14 bases between them. This CDR3 reads CATSRDLGGVHGYTF. The CDR3 DNA reads TGTGCCACCAGCAGAGATTTGGGAGGGGTACATGGCTACACCTTC.

The chain uses TRBV7-9 and TRBJ1-3; 7 nucleotides align to TRBD1. CDR3 length: 14 amino acids. V shed 4 bases and J 2 bases; nucleotides not matched to a gene: 2. Per the germline V gene, CDR1 is SEHNR and CDR2 is FQNEAQ (reference sequence). Here the CDR3 reads CASSSQGTGNTIYF. The DNA of the CDR3 is TGTGCCAGCAGCTCACAGGGGACTGGAAACACCATATATTTT. Combining the CDR3 with reference TRBV7-9 and TRBJ1-3 gives the whole variable domain DTGVSQNPRHKITKRGQNVTFRCDPISEHNRLYWYRQTLGQGPEFLTYFQNEAQLEKSRLLSDRFSAERPKGSFSTLEIQRTEQGDSAMYLCASSSQGTGNTIYFGEGSWLTVV.

The genes are TRBV2 and TRBJ1-2, with TRBD1 matching over 7 bases. CDR1 is SNHLY, CDR2 FYNNEI, per germline. J gave up 5 bases and V 3 bases, and 6 bases lay outside the gene matches. The CDR3 covers 14 residues. In nucleotides, the CDR3 is TGTGCCAGCAGTGATTTGGACAGGAAATATGGCTACACCTTC. It is translated as CASSDLDRKYGYTF.

The chain combines TRBV18 with TRBJ1-2, with 7 bases lining up with TRBD1. Per the germline V gene, CDR1 is KGHSH and CDR2 is LQKENI. V shed 2 bases, J shed 7 bases, and the junction held 7 bases outside the gene matches. This CDR3 region has 14 residues. CDR3 sequence reads: CASSPSQGSRGYTF. Written as DNA, the CDR3 is TGTGCCAGCTCACCATCACAGGGGAGCCGTGGCTACACCTTC.

The chain joins TRBV18 to TRBJ2-2; D is perhaps TRBD1 (5 bases). V shed 6 bases and J shed 1 base, with 9 bases lying between them. The CDR3 is 14 residues long. Germline assignment: CDR1 KGHSH and CDR2 LQKENI. In DNA, the CDR3 is TGTGCCAGCTCCGTAACAGGGAACACCGGGGAGCTGTTTTTT. Translation gives CASSVTGNTGELFF.

The table lists this clone with a few counts. This chain joins TRBV15 and TRBJ1-1; the D is unclear. V was clipped by 1 base and J by 5 bases, with 11 bases between them. CDR3 length equals 14 residues. CDR1 is LNHNV, CDR2 YYDKDF, per germline (reference sequence). In DNA form, the CDR3 reads TGTGCCACCAGCAGAGTTTCAGTGGAGACTGAAGCTTTCTTT. Amino acids: CATSRVSVETEAFF.

V and J are TRBV4-2 and TRBJ1-5, with D tentatively TRBD1 (5 bases). Trimming removed 0 bases at V and 9 bases at J, with 12 bases between. From germline, CDR1 is LGHNA and CDR2 YNFKEQ. The CDR3 totals 14 residues. DNA for the CDR3: TGTGCCAGCAGCCAAGAGGCAGGGCCATTGCCCCAGCATTTT. Translation gives CASSQEAGPLPQHF.

The genes are TRBV18 and TRBJ1-3; D not certain. Germline V gene lookup returns CDR1 KGHSH and CDR2 LQKENI. The V gene lost 2 bases and the J gene lost 2 bases, with 10 bases spanning the gap. This CDR3 has 15 residues. The CDR3 spells CASSPEAAPGNTIYF. The CDR3, as DNA: TGTGCCAGCTCACCAGAGGCAGCACCTGGAAACACCATATATTTT.

Only one count was recorded for this clone. The V call is TRBV7-2, the J call TRBJ1-4; 9 nucleotides line up with TRBD1. This CDR3 is built from 13 residues. CDR1 and CDR2 (germline): SGHTA, FQGNSA. With 5 bases clipped from V and 8 bases from J, the junction kept 3 bases outside the gene matches. The CDR3 protein is CASSVDRGEKLFF. The CDR3, as DNA: TGTGCCAGCAGCGTTGACAGGGGGGAAAAACTGTTTTTT.

CDR3 sequence reads: CASSIPPGYGYTF. The CDR3 DNA is TGTGCCAGCAGCATACCTCCAGGATATGGCTACACCTTC. The chain recombines TRBV5-4 with TRBJ1-2, with D unresolved. CDR3 length: 13 residues. Trimming removed 4 bases at V and 5 bases at J, with 12 bases between. Germline V CDR1 and CDR2: SGHNT, YYREEE (reference sequence).

The chain employs TRBV6-5 and TRBJ1-2; TRBD1 is a possible D gene (6 bases). The CDR3 extends over 13 amino acids. Trimming took off 6 bases at V and 4 bases at J, with 12 bases between the two ends. Germline assignment: CDR1 MNHEY and CDR2 SVGAGI. CDR3 DNA: TGTGCCAGCAGAGGGGGGGCGGGCTATGGCTACACCTTC. Residues: CASRGGAGYGYTF.

This clone is a singleton in its sample. This sequence joins TRBV30 and TRBJ2-2; 8 bases map to TRBD2. V gave up 2 bases and J gave up 1 base; unmatched junction bases: 18. Germline-derived CDR1 and CDR2 are GTSNPN and SVGIG (reference sequence). The CDR3 length is 20 residues. As DNA, the CDR3 is TGTGCCTGGAGTCCGCCGGGGGGGTGGCGAGCGGGGATGAACACCGGGGAGCTGTTTTTT. Protein sequence: CAWSPPGGWRAGMNTGELFF.

This clone appeared a few times. This chain uses TRBV4-1 with TRBJ1-1; 7 nucleotides match TRBD1. The trim removed 0 bases at V and 11 bases at J, leaving 12 bases unmatched. The length of the CDR3 is 15 residues. Germline V CDR1 and CDR2: MGHRA, YSYEKL. The CDR3 reads CASSQDLDRAVRAFF. In DNA form, the CDR3 reads TGCGCCAGCAGCCAAGATCTAGACAGGGCAGTAAGGGCTTTCTTT.

The V and J genes are TRBV5-1 and TRBJ1-5; 8 bases map to TRBD1. The CDR3 is 18 residues long. Germline CDR1 SGHRS, CDR2 YFSETQ. The V gene end was trimmed by 3 bases and the J gene end by 9 bases; junction bases not matched to a gene: 20. The CDR3 DNA reads as TGCGCCAGCAGCTCACTCGAAAGACCGACAGGGGAGGATCCGCCCCAGCATTTT. Its translation: CASSSLERPTGEDPPQHF.

CDR3 loop: CASSYRRTTEAFF. As DNA, the CDR3 is TGTGCCAGCAGCTACAGGAGAACCACTGAAGCTTTCTTT. The chain carries TRBV27 and TRBJ1-1; maybe TRBD1 (5 bases). V shed 6 bases and J shed 4 bases, with 12 bases lying between them. Germline V gene lookup returns CDR1 MNHEY and CDR2 SMNVEV (reference sequence). CDR3 size: 13 residues.

V usage is TRBV5-4 and J usage is TRBJ2-1; TRBD2 agrees at 15 bases. V gave up 4 bases and J gave up 12 bases; unmatched junction bases: 8. The CDR3 is made up of 15 amino acids. Germline V gene lookup returns CDR1 SGHNT and CDR2 YYREEE (reference sequence). Here the CDR3 reads CASSRTSGGAVRQFF. CDR3 coding DNA: TGTGCCAGCAGCCGGACTAGCGGGGGGGCGGTAAGGCAGTTCTTC.

The J gene is TRBJ1-1, the V gene TRBV18; a weak D match, TRBD1 (5 bases). Trimming left V 4 bases short and J 3 bases short, with 12 bases between. CDR1 and CDR2 from the germline V gene are KGHSH and LQKENI. The CDR3 is 14 residues long. CDR3 sequence: CASSQVRGDTEAFF. The CDR3 coding sequence is TGTGCCAGCTCACAGGTTCGGGGGGACACTGAAGCTTTCTTT.

The gene calls are TRBV29-1 and TRBJ1-2, with TRBD1 matching over 7 bases. The CDR3 contains 12 residues. From germline, CDR1 is SQVTM and CDR2 ANQGSEA. V lost 3 bases, J lost 8 bases, and 6 bases stayed unmatched. The CDR3 sequence: CSVDGTVKGYTF. Here the CDR3 DNA reads TGCAGCGTTGACGGGACAGTAAAGGGCTACACCTTC.

This clone was observed a few times. The chain is built from TRBV2 and TRBJ1-6; 7 bases match TRBD1. Germline V CDR1 and CDR2: SNHLY, FYNNEI. The CDR3 totals 10 residues. V was clipped by 6 bases and J by 18 bases; unmatched bases: 5. CDR3 in DNA: TGTGCCAGCAGGGCGACAGGGTCCCACTTT. Amino acids: CASRATGSHF.

The V call is TRBV5-5, the J call TRBJ2-5; no clear D. V was pared by 2 bases and J by 2 bases, with 10 bases between. The germline V gene has CDR1 SGHKS and CDR2 YYEKEE (reference sequence). The CDR3 has 14 amino acids. This CDR3 reads CASSFLAAQETQYF. The CDR3 nucleotides are TGTGCCAGCAGCTTTTTAGCAGCACAAGAGACCCAGTACTTC.

This chain joins TRBV7-9 and TRBJ2-7, with 9 nucleotides matching TRBD2. The V segment lost 4 bases and the J segment 3 bases; nucleotides outside the gene matches: 10. This CDR3 has 16 residues. Germline assignment: CDR1 SEHNR and CDR2 FQNEAQ (reference sequence). In nucleotides, the CDR3 is TGTGCCAGCAGCTCCCCCCCTAGCGGGACTTTCTACGAGCAGTACTTC. Its protein product is CASSSPPSGTFYEQYF.

Only one count was recorded for this clone. The V and J genes are TRBV5-5 and TRBJ2-3; possible D gene TRBD2, 6 bases. In germline, CDR1 is SGHKS, CDR2 YYEKEE (reference sequence). Trimming stripped 0 bases from V and 3 bases from J, with 11 bases between. This CDR3 has 15 amino acids. This chain's CDR3 is CASSLVAGRTDTQYF. The CDR3 DNA reads TGTGCCAGCAGCTTGGTGGCAGGGAGGACAGATACGCAGTATTTT.

This rearrangement joins TRBV4-1 to TRBJ2-7; D remains ambiguous. This CDR3 spans 13 amino acids. CDR1 is MGHRA and CDR2 is YSYEKL in the germline V gene. V was clipped by 1 base and J by 4 bases, with 8 bases between them. The DNA of the CDR3 is TGCGCCAGCAGCCAAGGACAACCTTACGAGCAGTACTTC. Translated, it gives CASSQGQPYEQYF.

The rearrangement uses TRBV11-2 and TRBJ2-3; TRBD2 agrees at 11 bases. This CDR3 is 17 amino acids long. Germline V gene sequence: CDR1 SGHAT, CDR2 FQNNGV. Trimming cost V 5 bases and J 2 bases; bases outside gene matches: 9. The CDR3 DNA reads TGTGCCAGCAGCAAACTAGCGGGGGTCGTTAACACAGATACGCAGTATTTT. The encoded protein is CASSKLAGVVNTDTQYF.

CDR3 sequence reads: CASSPNRDEQFF. The CDR3 DNA reads as TGTGCCAGCAGTCCTAACAGGGATGAGCAGTTCTTC. The V gene is TRBV27, the J gene TRBJ2-1, with a weak D call TRBD1 (6 bases). The germline V gene has CDR1 MNHEY and CDR2 SMNVEV (reference sequence). V was clipped by 5 bases and J by 8 bases, with 10 bases between them. The CDR3 runs 12 residues.

J is TRBJ1-1 and V is TRBV11-2, with a possible D match to TRBD1 (5 bases). CDR1 and CDR2 from the germline V gene are SGHAT and FQNNGV. CDR3 length: 14 amino acids. Trimming cost V 0 bases and J 4 bases, with 9 bases left between them. The CDR3 loop is CASSLEGAGTEAFF. DNA of the CDR3: TGTGCCAGCAGCTTAGAAGGGGCAGGCACTGAAGCTTTCTTT.

This rearrangement joins TRBV29-1 to TRBJ1-5, with TRBD1 matching 8 bases. The V and J ends lost 7 bases and 4 bases, in that order; junction bases with no gene match: 12. CDR1 SQVTM and CDR2 ANQGSEA come from the germline V gene. This CDR3 is 15 amino acids long. This chain's CDR3 is CSDDGQGWINQPQHF. The DNA of the CDR3 is TGCAGCGACGACGGACAGGGTTGGATTAATCAGCCCCAGCATTTT.

This clone was seen just once. The chain combines TRBV5-4 with TRBJ2-7; maybe TRBD1 (6 bases). Trimming took off 4 bases at V and 8 bases at J, with 16 bases between the two ends. The CDR3 spans 13 residues. Germline CDR1 and CDR2: SGHNT and YYREEE (reference sequence). CDR3 bases: TGTGCCAGCAGCCCGGTTGAAACAGGGAAGCAGTACTTC. Residues: CASSPVETGKQYF.

This clone was counted between two and nine times. Additional DNA sequences in this sample encode the identical CDR3. The CDR3 sequence is CASSAGSYNEQFF. The CDR3 DNA reads TGTGCCAGCAGCGCAGGCTCCTACAATGAGCAGTTCTTC. This chain connects TRBV6-4 to TRBJ2-1, with D unclear. The CDR3 extends over 13 amino acids. Per germline, CDR1 MRHNA and CDR2 SNTAGT. The V end lost 6 bases, the J end lost 0 bases, and 6 bases lay between the germline ends.

V usage is TRBV5-1 and J usage is TRBJ2-3; 10 bases map to TRBD2. CDR3 length: 15 residues. The V gene end was trimmed by 3 bases and the J gene end by 2 bases; junction bases not matched to a gene: 3. CDR1 SGHRS and CDR2 YFSETQ come from the germline V gene. The CDR3 bases are TGCGCCAGCAGCTGGGGGACTAGCGCCACAGATACGCAGTATTTT. Its protein is CASSWGTSATDTQYF.